This T cell receptor (beta chain) emerged from a study of CD8 T cells in ankylosing spondylitis. This clonotype was counted many times. V was cut by 3 bases and J by 8 bases, with 11 bases left in between. This CDR3 contains 14 residues. TCRdb fed the 5' RACE reads into MiXCR, producing one record per CDR3 protein. The sample lists fewer than 400,000 distinct CDR3 sequences, roughly 14% occurring once. The sequence was obtained from a male donor with ankylosing spondylitis or in good health (not recorded which). The rearrangement uses TRBV12-3 or TRBV12-4 and TRBJ1-6, with D perhaps TRBD1 (5 bases). Material: blood, either unsorted or a sorted T cell fraction (not recorded which). The CDR3 bases are TGTGCCAGCAGTTTCAGGGTATCGTATTCACCCCTCCACTTT. Amino acids: CASSFRVSYSPLHF.